These 25 T cell receptor beta chains came from one sample sequenced in a study of cytomegalovirus exposure and HLA in healthy donors. This table comes from immunoSEQ multiplex PCR, and its TCRdb copy is limited to in-frame clones, with some not included. Of fewer than 400,000 clones listed, roughly 87% are singletons. The sequencing input was PBMCs. These TCRs come from a man aged 25-40 years in good health and CMV-seronegative.

The J gene is TRBJ1-5, the V gene TRBV7-8, with 8 bases identical to TRBD1. After removal of 5 bases from V and 0 bases from J, the junction contained 9 bases not matched to a gene. Germline CDR1 SGHVS, CDR2 FQNEAQ. The CDR3 contains 17 residues. CDR3 loop: CASSAPGGPYSNQPQHF. DNA for the CDR3: TGTGCCAGCAGCGCTCCAGGGGGCCCCTATAGCAATCAGCCCCAGCATTTT.

The V and J genes are TRBV5-1 and TRBJ2-5, with D maybe TRBD2 (6 bases). V lost 3 bases, J lost 6 bases, and 15 bases lay in between. Germline V gene data show CDR1 as SGHRS and CDR2 as YFSETQ. This CDR3 has 14 amino acids. The CDR3 coding sequence is TGCGCCAGCAGCTCCACCGGGACTTACAAGACCCAGTACTTC. Translating gives CASSSTGTYKTQYF.

The chain is built from TRBV7-2 and TRBJ1-4; the D gene is possibly TRBD1 (5 bases). Germline lookup yields CDR1 SGHTA and CDR2 FQGNSA. V gave up 4 bases and J gave up 7 bases, with 16 bases separating them. The CDR3 has 15 residues. CDR3 nucleotides: TGTGCCAGCAGCTACCTCGGGGGTCTCGGTGAAAAACTGTTTTTT. It specifies CASSYLGGLGEKLFF.

This rearrangement joins TRBV6-1 to TRBJ2-5, with 7 bases fitting TRBD2. The CDR3 contains 14 residues. Unmatched junction bases numbered 15, after V lost 4 bases and J lost 13 bases. Germline values: CDR1 MNHNS, CDR2 SASEGT. This CDR3 is CASSGRAGEAASYF. The CDR3 DNA sequence: TGTGCCAGCAGTGGGAGGGCGGGGGAGGCAGCCTCGTACTTC.

This chain links TRBV2 with TRBJ1-5; possible D gene TRBD1, 6 bases. Per germline, CDR1 SNHLY and CDR2 FYNNEI. Trimming left V 6 bases short and J 0 bases short, with 15 bases between. The CDR3 has 16 amino acids. The chain's CDR3 is CASRAEGENSNQPQHF. The CDR3 nucleotides are TGTGCCAGCAGGGCAGAGGGGGAAAATAGCAATCAGCCCCAGCATTTT.

This clone occurred a few times. V is TRBV7-8 and J is TRBJ1-2, with D hard to call. The CDR3 loop spans 12 amino acids. The V end was cut by 5 bases, the J end by 8 bases, with 12 bases between. Germline V gives CDR1 SGHVS, CDR2 FQNEAQ. CDR3 nucleotides: TGTGCCAGCAGCACCAACACCATAGGCTACACCTTC. Translated, it gives CASSTNTIGYTF.

The chain has TRBV7-2 and TRBJ2-5; 7 nucleotides match TRBD1. The CDR3 has 14 residues. CDR1 is SGHTA, CDR2 FQGNSA, per germline. J lost 2 bases, V lost 3 bases, and 3 bases had no gene match. For the CDR3, the DNA is TGTGCCAGCAGCTTGGGCAGGGGGCAAGAGACCCAGTACTTC. This encodes CASSLGRGQETQYF.

The rearrangement uses TRBV10-3 and TRBJ1-6; the match to TRBD1 covers 9 bases. The germline CDR1 and CDR2 sequences are ENHRY and SYGVKD. The ends lost 7 bases at V and 10 bases at J; junction bases unmatched: 5. This CDR3 has 13 amino acids. CDR3 protein: CAINRDRESPLHF. The CDR3 region has the DNA TGTGCCATCAATAGGGACAGGGAGTCACCCCTCCACTTT.

CDR3 coding DNA: TGTGCCATCAGTGAAGGACAGGGGGGGTACAATGAGCAGTTCTTC. This sequence encodes CAISEGQGGYNEQFF. The gene calls are TRBV10-3 and TRBJ2-1; 10 nucleotides line up with TRBD1. CDR3 length equals 15 residues. Germline V gene data show CDR1 as ENHRY and CDR2 as SYGVKD. V was pared by 3 bases and J by 4 bases, with 3 bases of the junction left unmatched.

CDR3 protein: CASSQDGSGGAREQFF. The CDR3 region has the DNA TGCGCCAGCAGCCAAGATGGAAGCGGGGGGGCCCGTGAGCAGTTCTTC. The rearrangement joins TRBV4-1 to TRBJ2-1; 10 bases are a match to TRBD2. The CDR3 spans 16 residues. Trimming removed 0 bases from V and 9 bases from J; junction bases left unmatched: 8. Germline V gene lookup returns CDR1 MGHRA and CDR2 YSYEKL.

J is TRBJ1-1 and V is TRBV11-2; the match to TRBD1 covers 8 bases. The CDR3 spans 15 residues. J was trimmed by 3 bases and V by 5 bases; bases with no gene match: 8. CDR1 is SGHAT and CDR2 is FQNNGV in the germline V gene. The CDR3 sequence is CASSEVQGADTEAFF. The CDR3 region has the DNA TGTGCCAGCAGCGAGGTGCAGGGGGCGGACACTGAAGCTTTCTTT.

The rearrangement uses TRBV5-6 and TRBJ2-7; tentative D call: TRBD2 (7 bases). Trimming took off 6 bases at V and 9 bases at J, with 19 bases between the two ends. CDR3 length: 13 residues. Looked up from germline, CDR1 is SGHDT and CDR2 is YYEEEE. CDR3 sequence: CASTVGGAVGQYF. CDR3 nucleotide sequence: TGTGCCAGCACCGTTGGGGGGGCGGTTGGGCAGTACTTC.

This chain connects TRBV5-1 to TRBJ1-4; the D is unclear. Germline values: CDR1 SGHRS, CDR2 YFSETQ. This CDR3 has 18 amino acids. Trimming left V 0 bases short and J 0 bases short, with 15 bases between. The CDR3 sequence: CASSLGTLGRATNEKLFF. The CDR3 nucleotides read TGCGCCAGCAGCTTGGGGACCCTCGGGAGGGCAACTAATGAAAAACTGTTTTTT.

The chain uses TRBV6-1 and TRBJ2-3; 7 positions agree with TRBD1. The CDR3 covers 16 residues. V lost 0 bases to trimming and J lost 9 bases; unmatched junction nucleotides: 12. Germline V gene sequence: CDR1 MNHNS, CDR2 SASEGT. CDR3 residues: CASSEAWQGVRGTQYF. CDR3 DNA: TGTGCCAGCAGTGAAGCGTGGCAGGGGGTTAGGGGGACGCAGTATTTT.

The chain links TRBV6-5 to TRBJ1-6; a weak D match, TRBD1 (6 bases). The ends were cut back, 5 bases at V and 11 bases at J, with 16 bases in the middle. Germline V gene sequence: CDR1 MNHEY, CDR2 SVGAGI. The CDR3 runs to 14 residues. Here the CDR3 reads CASSPGTQNTPLHF. The DNA for the CDR3 is TGTGCCAGCAGTCCCGGGACACAGAATACACCCCTCCACTTT.

The gene calls are TRBV30 and TRBJ2-5, with a possible D match to TRBD2 (7 bases). Germline V gives CDR1 GTSNPN, CDR2 SVGIG (reference sequence). The CDR3 is 15 amino acids. Trimming removed 2 bases from V and 9 bases from J, with 22 bases in between. For the CDR3, the DNA is TGTGCCTGGAGTTTCCTCGGAGGGGGGGGAGGGTCCCAGTACTTC. It specifies CAWSFLGGGGGSQYF.

CDR3 loop: CASSQRTSGTYEQYF. The CDR3 DNA follows: TGCGCCAGCAGCCAAAGGACTAGCGGGACCTACGAGCAGTACTTC. V usage is TRBV4-1 and J usage is TRBJ2-7, with 12 nucleotides matching TRBD2. Looked up from germline, CDR1 is MGHRA and CDR2 is YSYEKL. After removal of 2 bases from V and 2 bases from J, the junction contained 1 base not matched to a gene. The CDR3 spans 15 residues.

The J gene is TRBJ1-4, the V gene TRBV2, with D possibly being TRBD1 (6 bases). CDR1 is SNHLY, CDR2 FYNNEI, per germline. This CDR3 comprises 10 residues. V lost 6 bases, J lost 15 bases, and 11 bases lay in between. The CDR3 nucleotides are TGTGCCAGCAGGGGGAGGGGGTTGTTTTTT. It is translated as CASRGRGLFF.

The chain joins TRBV4-1 to TRBJ2-7; TRBD2 might be the D (7 bases). Germline lookup yields CDR1 MGHRA and CDR2 YSYEKL. The length of the CDR3 is 15 residues. V lost 1 base, J lost 3 bases, and 13 bases lay in between. The CDR3 loop reads CASSQGAGAGYEQYF. The CDR3 nucleotides are TGCGCCAGCAGCCAAGGGGCGGGGGCAGGCTACGAGCAGTACTTC.

The chain recombines TRBV4-1 with TRBJ2-1; TRBD2 matches 8 bases. CDR3 length: 17 amino acids. The V gene end was trimmed by 3 bases and the J gene end by 4 bases; junction bases not matched to a gene: 11. Germline lookup yields CDR1 MGHRA and CDR2 YSYEKL. CDR3 nucleotides: TGCGCCAGCAGCCAGAGGGTGGACGGGGGGGAATACAATGAGCAGTTCTTC. Translation gives CASSQRVDGGEYNEQFF.

The J gene is TRBJ2-7, the V gene TRBV2; D not certain. Germline V gives CDR1 SNHLY, CDR2 FYNNEI. The length of the CDR3 is 13 residues. V lost 1 base, J lost 0 bases, and 4 bases lay in between. The CDR3 coding sequence is TGTGCCAGCAGTGAAGACTACTCCTACGAGCAGTACTTC. Residues: CASSEDYSYEQYF.

The V and J genes are TRBV27 and TRBJ1-5; D gene ambiguous. Germline lookup yields CDR1 MNHEY and CDR2 SMNVEV (reference sequence). CDR3 length equals 13 residues. Trimming stripped 5 bases from V and 0 bases from J, with 5 bases between. The CDR3 bases are TGTGCCAGCAGTATAAATAGCAATCAGCCCCAGCATTTT. This codes for CASSINSNQPQHF.

The chain employs TRBV18 and TRBJ1-2; possibly TRBD1 for D (6 bases). The CDR3 is 15 residues long. V was pared by 2 bases and J by 4 bases, with 14 bases between. The germline V gene has CDR1 KGHSH and CDR2 LQKENI. CDR3 region: CASSPSTGPTYGYTF. The CDR3 coding sequence is TGTGCCAGCTCACCATCCACAGGGCCGACCTATGGCTACACCTTC.

Here the CDR3 DNA reads TGTGCCTGGAGTGTAAGCCGACTTCAGCCCCAGCATTTT. This gives the protein CAWSVSRLQPQHF. V usage is TRBV30 and J usage is TRBJ1-5; D unclear. The CDR3 extends over 13 amino acids. Germline CDR1 is GTSNPN and CDR2 is SVGIG (reference sequence). The germline V and J ends were trimmed by 0 bases and 6 bases, with 9 bases remaining between them.

The chain is built from TRBV6-1 and TRBJ1-4; a possible D gene is TRBD1 (5 bases). The CDR3 is 13 amino acids. V lost 10 bases, J lost 3 bases, and 12 bases lay in between. Per the germline V gene, CDR1 is MNHNS and CDR2 is SASEGT. The CDR3 sequence: CATEAGPNEKLFF. Written as DNA, the CDR3 is TGTGCCACCGAAGCAGGGCCTAATGAAAAACTGTTTTTT.